This paragraph covers one TCR beta chain sequence. The sample holds a few counts of this clonotype. What this receptor recognizes is not known. No clone much larger than this one lies a single base away; base qualities are absent. Sequencing was carried out with an Illumina NovaSeq 6000. Synthesis of TCR cDNA relied on 5'RACE template switching, a step that introduced a universal primer site along with unique molecular identifiers. Priming for cDNA synthesis came from both the TCR alpha and TCR beta constant segments. Library amplification involved two PCR steps, and the second step added sample barcodes and sequencing adapters. Sequencing of the libraries was done on either Illumina HiSeq 2500 (2x100 bp) or NovaSeq (2x150 bp). Processing in the source paper ran as follows. Reads were demultiplexed and collapsed into UMI consensus sequences with MIGEC, and V(D)J alignment was performed with MiXCR. Using edgeR on replicate PBMC samples, clonotypes were called vaccine-responding if FDR was below 0.01 and the log2 fold change was above 5 up to day 15. Bulk clonotypes were assigned CD4 or CD8 identity according to which sequenced CD4 or CD8 repertoire held them at higher abundance. TCRdb cleaned the public reads at Q25 with fastp, built clones with MiXCR and kept in-frame beta chains. Identical CDR3 protein sequences are pooled into one entry, listed with their most common genes and DNA. V and J calls and clone size were set by TCRdb, not the authors. For this sample the table gives hundreds of thousands of distinct CDR3 sequences, of which approximately 18% were detected only once. The leading ten clones occupy 18% of the sample.

These data originate in a study of T cells after yellow fever vaccination (dated by TCRdb to between 2018 and 2021). A note on the overall study: The SMART-Seq v4 Ultra Low Input RNA kit was used to prepare libraries from fractions with low cell numbers. Bulk TCR alpha and beta repertoires were sequenced longitudinally to track T-cell clones before and after primary and booster YFV17D yellow fever vaccination. Two healthy male donors, one aged 18 to 30 and one aged 30 to 40 years, made up the cohort. Blood was drawn at multiple timepoints before and after primary and secondary immunization, with bulk PBMC replicates and cell subsets isolated. General conclusions and limits of the study: Compared with the primary T-cell response, the secondary T-cell response was weaker but faster, peaking on day 5 rather than day 15. Computational filtering was needed because FACS-sorted repertoires could contain abundant contaminating clonotypes from the bulk population. Because the study included only two donors, the extent to which the findings can be generalized is limited. After the booster, most of the clones that had expanded following primary vaccination were detected again (roughly 96% of CD4 and around 88% of CD8), which suggests that memory was broadly maintained. A small fraction of clonotypes showed up in both the CD4 and CD8 compartments, probably as a result of convergent recombination.

The sample's treatment or condition, from its label and the paper: live attenuated yellow fever vaccine strain. At every blood-draw timepoint, two biological replicates of bulk PBMCs were collected. A standard Ficoll-Paque protocol was used to isolate PBMCs from peripheral blood. TriZol was used to extract RNA from bulk PBMCs, CD4 and CD8 fractions, and dextramer-positive and dextramer-negative fractions. The V end loses 0 bases and the J end loses 0 bases, and a stretch of 10 bases separates them. The CDR3 numbers 16 residues from cysteine through phenylalanine. The sequence is cut down to CDR3 DNA, 48 bases in frame from base 1. As encoded in the germline V gene, CDR1 is SGHRS while CDR2 is YFSETQ.

The sequence was collected from a young man who received the YFV17D yellow fever vaccine. The chain couples TRBV5-1 to TRBJ2-1; the D region possibly corresponds to TRBD1 (6 bases align). This material consisted of PBMCs, taken before the yellow fever booster vaccination. The DNA is as follows: TGCGCCAGCAGCTTGGAGACAGGTCCCTCCTACAATGAGCAGTTCTTC. Translation gives CASSLETGPSYNEQFF.